This TCR beta chain appears in the sequencing data of a study of CD8 T cells in Susac syndrome (dated by TCRdb to between 2017 and 2020). Some background on the complete study: Whether CD8+ T cell activation and differentiation in Susac syndrome was antigen driven was tested using repertoire sequencing. The clonality of the CD8+ T cell repertoire was compared across over 10 healthy donors, roughly 14 Susac syndrome patients and under 19 multiple sclerosis patients.

RNA was extracted with the RNeasy kit and roughly 0.45 to 1 ug was reverse transcribed using random hexamers. The immunoSEQ multiplex PCR assay, which covers 54 Vbeta and 13 Jbeta segments, was used to amplify TCR beta CDR3 regions. PCR amplification bias was corrected by using a synthetic template baseline for primer optimization and computational correction. As for the authors' bioinformatics: Only productive sequences were kept, with reads annotated to V, D and J genes according to IMGT and analyzed in immunoSEQ Analyzer. To calculate clonality, Shannon entropy was normalized by log2 of the number of productive unique sequences and then subtracted from one. For each patient and control, public and private clones were evaluated within the 100 most prevalent clones. A clone was defined as Susac-specific if it was absent from the healthy and MS cohorts, from 950 to 1,300 published viral clones and from other ImmuneACCESS disease sequences. The public reads were reanalyzed by TCRdb: fastp trimming at Q25, MiXCR alignment, in-frame beta chains only. Rows are combined by CDR3 protein, so each entry shows the most common genes and DNA. TCRdb, not the authors, supplied the V and J calls. The sample yields about 300,000 distinct CDR3 sequences; around nine tenths were counted once. 0.18% of the sample is held by the ten biggest clonotypes.

Inclusive of the bounding cysteine and phenylalanine, the CDR3 is 15 residues long. The only DNA kept is the CDR3, 45 bases in frame from the first base. Trimming accounts for 1 base at V and 3 bases at J, while the number of junction bases matched to no gene is 4. According to the germline V gene, CDR1 reads SGHRS and CDR2 reads YFSETQ. General conclusions and limits of the study: The TCR sequencing and HLA analysis was acknowledged to have included a relatively small number of individuals.

Peripheral blood CD8+ and CD4+ T cells from healthy donors, Susac syndrome patients and multiple sclerosis patients were profiled by high-throughput TCR beta sequencing. Treatment-naive patients with stable or active relapsing-remitting disease fulfilling revised McDonald criteria were used as multiple sclerosis controls. Bulk CD8+ and CD4+ T cells were purified by magnetic negative isolation, whereas CD8+ TEMRA cells were enriched by FACS. Blood was drawn into EDTA tubes, processed within 24 hours, and PBMCs were isolated by density gradient centrifugation. PBMCs destined for TCR sequencing were cryopreserved in liquid nitrogen and later thawed in a 37 °C water bath. Purity of sorted or isolated CD4+, CD8+ and CD8+ TEMRA cells was at least 90%. On this clonotype itself: It has no known antigen specificity. Base quality data are lacking; no much larger clone is found one base away.

The chain employs TRBV5-1 and TRBJ2-7; TRBD2 agrees with 10 junctional bases. Sequencing used CD8+ T cells from PBMCs. The receptor comes from a human donor with multiple sclerosis. The DNA sequence is TGCGCCAGCAGCTTGTACGGGACTAGCGTCTACGAGCAGTACTTC. Its product reads: CASSLYGTSVYEQYF. Outside the CDR3, residues come from the reference TRBV5-1 and TRBJ2-7 proteins, so the full variable domain is: KAGVTQTPRYLIKTRGQQVTLSCSPISGHRSVSWYQQTPGQGLQFLFEYFSETQRNKGNFPGRFSGRQFSNSRSEMNVSTLELGDSALYLCASSLYGTSVYEQYFGPGTRLTVT.